Listed below are T cell receptor beta chains from one sample, sequenced in a study of OX40 agonist ivuxolimab in advanced cancers. The assay was immunoSEQ multiplex PCR, and TCRdb's table has in-frame clones only and misses some. The repertoire holds about 26,000 clones, with 70% to 80% as singletons. The input for sequencing was CD4+ or CD8+ T cells sorted from blood, taken in a trial of the OX40 agonist ivuxolimab. The receptor source for this set is an adult with an advanced solid tumor such as melanoma, head and neck, liver or kidney cancer. Each CDR3 is given with its conserved first and last residue. Each record gives: J gene, V gene, CDR3 protein.

J gene: TRBJ1-6; V gene: TRBV10-1; CDR3 protein: CASSEGQHYNSPLHF
J gene: TRBJ2-1; V gene: TRBV19; CDR3 protein: CASTTEPSYNEQFF
J gene: TRBJ2-5; V gene: TRBV9; CDR3 protein: CASSADSQETQYF
J gene: TRBJ1-5; V gene: TRBV28; CDR3 protein: CASSLKYHGSNQPQHF
J gene: TRBJ2-7; V gene: TRBV5-1; CDR3 protein: CASSTGLAGGLYEQYF
J gene: TRBJ2-5; V gene: TRBV9; CDR3 protein: CASSGGIGKETQYF
J gene: TRBJ2-1; V gene: TRBV10-1; CDR3 protein: CASSESTTAGAVFSYNEQFF
J gene: TRBJ2-5; V gene: TRBV29-1; CDR3 protein: CSARGSNGETQYF
J gene: TRBJ2-3; V gene: TRBV15; CDR3 protein: CATSEDRGDTDTQYF
J gene: TRBJ2-1; V gene: TRBV5-1; CDR3 protein: CASSLDGANNEQFF
J gene: TRBJ2-7; V gene: TRBV5-6; CDR3 protein: CASSLGQGAYEQYF
J gene: TRBJ2-7; V gene: TRBV6-6; CDR3 protein: CASSYPADEQYF
J gene: TRBJ2-7; V gene: TRBV4-1; CDR3 protein: CASSQESSSYEQYF
J gene: TRBJ2-2; V gene: TRBV7-6; CDR3 protein: CASVLGGLGTGELFF
J gene: TRBJ2-7; V gene: TRBV7-9; CDR3 protein: CASSLGGAPYEQYF
J gene: TRBJ2-7; V gene: TRBV4-1; CDR3 protein: CASSQGDRGYYEQYF
J gene: TRBJ2-2; V gene: TRBV9; CDR3 protein: CASSAYTGIPGELFF
J gene: TRBJ2-7; V gene: TRBV2; CDR3 protein: CAITPRDRETHEQYF
J gene: TRBJ2-1; V gene: TRBV6-5; CDR3 protein: CASSYSIGGEFNEQFF
J gene: TRBJ2-1; V gene: TRBV4-1; CDR3 protein: CASSQDSSGQGANEQFF
J gene: TRBJ1-6; V gene: TRBV9; CDR3 protein: CASSVEGSPLHF
J gene: TRBJ2-7; V gene: TRBV25-1; CDR3 protein: CASSELGPGPYLHYEQYF
J gene: TRBJ2-3; V gene: TRBV4-1; CDR3 protein: CASSQDLWGSTDTQYF
J gene: TRBJ2-5; V gene: TRBV15; CDR3 protein: CATSRDLRGWETQYF
J gene: TRBJ1-6; V gene: TRBV28; CDR3 protein: CASSLRWTANSPLHF
J gene: TRBJ1-2; V gene: TRBV5-4; CDR3 protein: CASSVNNNYGYTF
J gene: TRBJ2-5; V gene: TRBV6-5; CDR3 protein: CASSYSIGAAGTQYF
J gene: TRBJ1-2; V gene: TRBV29-1; CDR3 protein: CSVPRAHGYTF
J gene: TRBJ1-6; V gene: TRBV10-2; CDR3 protein: CASRAGSYNSPLHF
J gene: TRBJ2-7; V gene: TRBV30; CDR3 protein: CAWTRGVSYEQYF
J gene: TRBJ2-7; V gene: TRBV5-4; CDR3 protein: CASSIGQGYYEQYF
J gene: TRBJ2-1; V gene: TRBV7-3; CDR3 protein: CASSFNSRNEQFF
J gene: TRBJ2-5; V gene: TRBV27; CDR3 protein: CASSSAGGLKTQYF
J gene: TRBJ1-3; V gene: TRBV9; CDR3 protein: CASSVGRSSGNTIYF
J gene: TRBJ2-1; V gene: TRBV25-1; CDR3 protein: CASSGLAGGNEQFF
J gene: TRBJ1-1; V gene: TRBV4-1; CDR3 protein: CASSQEGAHTEAFF
J gene: TRBJ1-2; V gene: TRBV12-5; CDR3 protein: CASGLRGYYGYTF
J gene: TRBJ1-1; V gene: TRBV6-6; CDR3 protein: CASSYGTSTEAFF
J gene: TRBJ2-1; V gene: TRBV4-1; CDR3 protein: CASSQDQRYNEQFF
J gene: TRBJ2-7; V gene: TRBV11-2; CDR3 protein: CASSLGGGYEQYF
J gene: TRBJ2-1; V gene: TRBV25-1; CDR3 protein: CASSETNFQEQFF
J gene: TRBJ2-3; V gene: TRBV28; CDR3 protein: CASSLTRNGLVPNTDTQYF
J gene: TRBJ1-1; V gene: TRBV11-2; CDR3 protein: CASSLVRGATEAFF
J gene: TRBJ1-5; V gene: TRBV15; CDR3 protein: CATSRDATGHQPQHF
J gene: TRBJ2-1; V gene: TRBV5-1; CDR3 protein: CASSGGTGDIDEQFF
J gene: TRBJ2-7; V gene: TRBV6-1; CDR3 protein: CASRGPQPYEQYF
J gene: TRBJ2-3; V gene: TRBV6-1; CDR3 protein: CASMSTDTQYF